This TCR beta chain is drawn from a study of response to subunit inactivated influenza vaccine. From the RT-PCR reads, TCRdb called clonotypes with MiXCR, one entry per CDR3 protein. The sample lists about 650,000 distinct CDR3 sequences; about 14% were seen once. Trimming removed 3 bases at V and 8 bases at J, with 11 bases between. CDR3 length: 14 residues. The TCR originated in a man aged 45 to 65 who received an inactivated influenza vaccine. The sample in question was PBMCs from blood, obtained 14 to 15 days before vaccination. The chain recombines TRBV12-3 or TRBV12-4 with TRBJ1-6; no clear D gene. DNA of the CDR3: TGTGCCAGCAGTTTCGGGGTCGGCCATTCACCCCTCCACTTT. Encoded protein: CASSFGVGHSPLHF.